This TCR beta chain comes out of a study of CD4 T cells in relation to SARS-CoV-2 and coronaviruses. Study-wide findings and caveats: Each donor contributed either pre-pandemic or post-infection samples, not both. Crossreactivity was assessed only for spike protein, not other viral proteins.

On this clone: The antigen remains undetermined.

The unexposed donors gave CD4+ T cells in about 2011-2018, prior to COVID-19. Profiling relied on immunoSEQ multiplex PCR, and the TCRdb table lists in-frame clones only, not all of them. The sample yields about 68,000 clones, 93% seen once. V lost 4 bases and J lost 6, with 16 bases in between. The germline CDR1 and CDR2 sequences are SGHRS and YFSETQ. This CDR3 has 14 amino acids. The sequencing sample was made of naive CD4+ T cells from PBMCs. The subset: naive CD4+ T cells isolated by negative enrichment. The J gene is TRBJ1-1, the V gene TRBV5-1; no firm D call. This receptor was taken from a human donor in good health. CDR3 nucleotide sequence: TGCGCCAGCAGCCTGGACCCTTGGACCCCTGAAGCTTTCTTT. Protein sequence: CASSLDPWTPEAFF.